The 24 T cell receptor beta chains given below trace back to one sample, sequenced in a study of blood T cells in healthy people across ages. With a J-beta primer mix and a sample-barcoded 5' primer, a second PCR ran about 6 to 11 cycles. TCRdb passed the 5' RACE reads through MiXCR, listing each CDR3 protein once. The profile shows fewer than 700,000 distinct CDR3 sequences, roughly 43% of them singletons. Material for sequencing was blood. The receptors originated from an older man in good health.

The rearrangement uses TRBV20-1 and TRBJ1-3; 10 nucleotides match TRBD1. Germline CDR1 reads DFQATT; CDR2 reads SNEGSKA (reference sequence). Unmatched junction bases numbered 12, after V lost 6 bases and J lost 1 base. This CDR3 is built from 17 residues. This chain's CDR3 is CSARPVPGQGSGNTIYF. As DNA, the CDR3 is TGCAGTGCAAGGCCCGTTCCGGGACAGGGGTCTGGAAACACCATATATTTT.

A few counts support this clonotype. The chain employs TRBV28 and TRBJ2-6; D remains ambiguous. The germline V gene encodes CDR1 MDHEN and CDR2 SYDVKM. This CDR3 contains 16 residues. The V and J ends lost 5 bases and 1 base respectively, with 12 bases between them. DNA of the CDR3: TGTGCCAGCAGTACACCGACACAGTCTGGGGCCAACGTCCTGACTTTC. Amino acid sequence: CASSTPTQSGANVLTF.

The chain is built from TRBV30 and TRBJ1-2; 7 bases are a match to TRBD1. Trimming took 4 bases from V and 6 from J; bases not matched to a gene: 8. The CDR3 consists of 13 residues. Germline-derived CDR1 and CDR2 are GTSNPN and SVGIG (reference sequence). CDR3 sequence: CAWIRWTGDGYTF. Here the CDR3 DNA reads TGTGCCTGGATTAGGTGGACAGGAGATGGCTACACCTTC.

In its sample, this clonotype was seen once. With a much larger clone just one base away, this may be a read error. The V gene is TRBV29-1, the J gene TRBJ2-3; weak D call: TRBD2 (6 bases). The V end lost 5 bases, the J end lost 4 bases, and 19 bases lay between the germline ends. CDR3 size: 15 residues. Germline V gene sequence: CDR1 SQVTM, CDR2 ANQGSEA. The CDR3 reads CSVIRDSGHADTQYF. In nucleotides, the CDR3 is TGCAGCGTTATTCGGGATAGCGGACACGCAGATACGCAGTATTTT.

CDR3 sequence: CASSWQGSTYEQFF. The CDR3 bases are TGTGCCAGCAGCTGGCAGGGTTCAACCTACGAGCAGTTCTTC. The rearrangement joins TRBV14 to TRBJ2-1; D perhaps matches TRBD1 (5 bases). Deletions cut 5 bases from V and 10 bases from J, with 18 bases between. CDR1 and CDR2 (germline): SGHDN, FVKESK. CDR3 length: 14 amino acids.

The chain carries TRBV30 and TRBJ2-1, with D uncertain. CDR3 size: 11 residues. Germline CDR1 and CDR2: GTSNPN and SVGIG (reference sequence). The germline V and J ends were trimmed by 4 bases and 3 bases, with 4 bases remaining between them. The CDR3 loop is CAWKYYNEQFF. The CDR3 DNA follows: TGTGCCTGGAAGTACTACAATGAGCAGTTCTTC.

The chain recombines TRBV24-1 with TRBJ2-5, with D unresolved. Germline V gives CDR1 KGHDR, CDR2 SFDVKD. The CDR3 is 13 amino acids. V shed 4 bases and J shed 0 bases, with 5 bases lying between them. CDR3 nucleotides: TGTGCCACCAGTGAAGCAAACCAAGAGACCCAGTACTTC. Its translation: CATSEANQETQYF.

The V call is TRBV7-2, the J call TRBJ1-1; D gene ambiguous. The CDR3 runs 12 residues. CDR1 and CDR2 from the germline V gene are SGHTA and FQGNSA. V was shortened by 6 bases and J by 3 bases, with 8 bases between the two germline ends. CDR3 DNA sequence: TGTGCCAGCAGTCCCCAGTACACTGAAGCTTTCTTT. This encodes CASSPQYTEAFF.

The chain recombines TRBV24-1 with TRBJ1-4, with 9 nucleotides matching TRBD1. The CDR3 has 17 amino acids. Germline lookup yields CDR1 KGHDR and CDR2 SFDVKD. V was pared by 3 bases and J by 0 bases, with 4 bases of the junction left unmatched. Written as DNA, the CDR3 is TGTGCCACCAGTGATCCTGGACAGGGGACAACTAATGAAAAACTGTTTTTT. Its translation is CATSDPGQGTTNEKLFF.

The chain combines TRBV7-6 with TRBJ2-1; D ambiguous. CDR1 and CDR2 from the germline V gene are SGHVS and FNYEAQ. This CDR3 is built from 13 residues. With 4 bases removed from V and 7 bases from J, the gap between germline ends came to 11 bases. The chain's CDR3 is CASSSRLENEQFF. In DNA form, the CDR3 reads TGTGCCAGCAGCTCCCGCCTGGAAAATGAGCAGTTCTTC. The entire variable domain, with the rest obtained from reference TRBV7-6 and TRBJ2-1, is as follows: GAGVSQSPRYKVTKRGQDVALRCDPISGHVSLYWYRQALGQGPEFLTYFNYEAQQDKSGLPNDRFSAERPEGSISTLTIQRTEQRDSAMYRCASSSRLENEQFFGPGTRLTVL.

This chain links TRBV4-1 with TRBJ1-5, with 7 nucleotides matching TRBD1. The CDR3 length is 18 residues. Germline V gives CDR1 MGHRA, CDR2 YSYEKL. Trimming cost V 4 bases and J 3 bases; bases outside gene matches: 15. CDR3 DNA: TGCGCCAGCAGCCGAGAGCGCATGGAGACAGGGACCAATCAGCCCCAGCATTTT. Protein: CASSRERMETGTNQPQHF.

V and J are TRBV6-6 and TRBJ1-6, with D tentatively TRBD1 (6 bases). Per germline, CDR1 MNHNY and CDR2 SVGAGI (reference sequence). This CDR3 is 14 amino acids long. The germline V and J ends were trimmed by 8 bases and 10 bases, with 18 bases remaining between them. CDR3 sequence (DNA): TGTGCCAGCTTAGGGGACATTGGAGGGTCACCCCTCCACTTT. Translated: CASLGDIGGSPLHF.

The chain links TRBV4-1 to TRBJ2-5; D remains unclear. This CDR3 region has 16 residues. Germline V gene data show CDR1 as MGHRA and CDR2 as YSYEKL. Trimming cost V 0 bases and J 5 bases, with 16 bases left between them. In nucleotides, the CDR3 is TGCGCCAGCAGCCAAGATTCGGGCATATGGGATGAGACCCAGTACTTC. It translates to CASSQDSGIWDETQYF.

This clonotype was seen only a few times. The chain's CDR3 is CASSVNRGYGYTF. In DNA form, the CDR3 reads TGTGCCAGCAGTGTAAACCGGGGGTATGGCTACACCTTC. This chain links TRBV28 with TRBJ1-2, with D possibly TRBD1 on 5 matching bases. Trimming cost V 5 bases and J 5 bases, with 12 bases left between them. Germline V gives CDR1 MDHEN, CDR2 SYDVKM. The CDR3 is made up of 13 amino acids.

J is TRBJ1-1 and V is TRBV20-1; no reliable D call. Germline CDR1 is DFQATT and CDR2 is SNEGSKA (reference sequence). Deletions cut 2 bases from V and 2 bases from J, with 12 bases between. The CDR3 totals 14 residues. The CDR3 region has the DNA TGCAGTGCTAGAATAAGTGTTACCAACACTGAAGCTTTCTTT. This translates into CSARISVTNTEAFF.

The V and J genes are TRBV5-1 and TRBJ1-2; 9 bases agree with TRBD1. Germline lookup yields CDR1 SGHRS and CDR2 YFSETQ. The CDR3 is made up of 13 amino acids. V was clipped by 4 bases and J by 6 bases; unmatched bases: 4. In nucleotides, the CDR3 is TGCGCCAGCAGCGCCGGGACAGGGAATGGCTACACCTTC. This encodes CASSAGTGNGYTF.

With regard to this clonotype: A read error may explain this, as a much larger clone is one base away. This sequence joins TRBV7-2 and TRBJ1-2; weak D call: TRBD1 (6 bases). Germline CDR1 and CDR2: SGHTA and FQGNSA. The CDR3 is made up of 13 amino acids. Trimming took off 2 bases at V and 5 bases at J, with 9 bases between the two ends. The CDR3 region is CASSLRGGYGYTF. CDR3 in DNA: TGTGCCAGCAGCTTAAGGGGGGGGTATGGCTACACCTTC. The complete variable domain, with remaining parts taken from reference TRBV7-2 and TRBJ1-2, reads GAGVSQSPSNKVTEKGKDVELRCDPISGHTALYWYRQSLGQGLEFLIYFQGNSAPDKSGLPSDRFSAERTGGSVSTLTIQRTQQEDSAVYLCASSLRGGYGYTFGSGTRLTVV.

This clonotype came up a few times. The V call is TRBV29-1, the J call TRBJ2-1; 10 nucleotides line up with TRBD2. This CDR3 contains 15 residues. Per germline, CDR1 SQVTM and CDR2 ANQGSEA. V lost 7 bases, J lost 0 bases, and 6 bases stayed unmatched. The CDR3: CSAAGTSDSYNEQFF. The CDR3, as DNA: TGCAGCGCCGCCGGGACTAGCGACTCCTACAATGAGCAGTTCTTC.

For the CDR3, the DNA is TGTGCCAGCAGTTTTAGGCAGGGCTACTACAATGAGCAGTTCTTC. Amino acids: CASSFRQGYYNEQFF. The chain recombines TRBV12-3 or TRBV12-4 with TRBJ2-1; D might be TRBD1 (5 bases). There are 15 residues in the CDR3. Trimming removed 3 bases at V and 3 bases at J, with 12 bases between.

This clonotype was counted many times. V is TRBV11-2 and J is TRBJ2-5; 10 nucleotides line up with TRBD1. This CDR3 has 16 amino acids. The ends lost 3 bases at V and 5 bases at J; junction bases unmatched: 9. CDR1 and CDR2 from the germline V gene are SGHAT and FQNNGV. The CDR3 here is CASSFLAGTGEETQYF. As DNA, the CDR3 is TGTGCCAGCAGCTTCTTGGCCGGGACAGGGGAGGAGACCCAGTACTTC.

This chain links TRBV15 with TRBJ1-2; D is uncertain. The CDR3 is 15 residues long. The germline V and J ends were trimmed by 0 bases and 6 bases, with 14 bases remaining between them. Germline-derived CDR1 and CDR2 are LNHNV and YYDKDF (reference sequence). The CDR3 loop is CATSRDFGGKDGYTF. CDR3 bases: TGTGCCACCAGCAGAGATTTTGGAGGGAAGGATGGCTACACCTTC. The entire variable domain, with the rest obtained from reference TRBV15 and TRBJ1-2, is as follows: DAMVIQNPRYQVTQFGKPVTLSCSQTLNHNVMYWYQQKSSQAPKLLFHYYDKDFNNEADTPDNFQSRRPNTSFCFLDIRSPGLGDTAMYLCATSRDFGGKDGYTFGSGTRLTVV.

CDR3 nucleotide sequence: TGTGCCAGCAGTTACGAGACAGTTTATAATTCACCCCTCCACTTT. Translated, it gives CASSYETVYNSPLHF. The chain combines TRBV6-6 with TRBJ1-6; tentatively, D is TRBD1 (5 bases). In germline, CDR1 is MNHNY, CDR2 SVGAGI (reference sequence). V dropped 2 bases and J dropped 4 bases, with 9 bases sitting between them. The CDR3 runs to 15 residues.

This chain uses TRBV9 with TRBJ2-7, with 10 bases fitting TRBD1. This CDR3 is 16 amino acids long. Per the germline V gene, CDR1 is SGDLS and CDR2 is YYNGEE. J was trimmed by 10 bases and V by 0 bases; bases with no gene match: 13. Here the CDR3 reads CASSVGDRGSQEAQYF. The CDR3 nucleotides are TGTGCCAGCAGCGTAGGGGACAGGGGATCCCAAGAGGCCCAGTACTTC.

V gene TRBV28 combines with J gene TRBJ2-5; 9 nucleotides match TRBD2. The end of the DNA fits TRBJ2-7 better, so the J call may be wrong. CDR3 length: 14 residues. CDR1 MDHEN and CDR2 SYDVKM come from the germline V gene. In DNA, the CDR3 is TGTGCCAGCACTCGAATGACTAGCGGTTACGAGCAGTACTTC. Translated, it gives CASTRMTSGYEQYF.